This entry features one T cell receptor beta chain sequence. This sample is part of a study of blood T cell repertoires in COVID-19. At the level of the study: The origin of the acute and convalescent COVID-19 samples was the United States, Italy and Spain. T cells, B-cell-depleted T cells, or PBMCs provided the cDNA or gDNA that served as material.

V lost 6 bases and J 7 bases, leaving 13 bases between the germline ends. The V gene's germline CDR1 is MNHNY and CDR2 SVGAGI (reference sequence). The CDR3 has 13 amino acids. Original analysis: It was from reference gene primer amplification that nucleated cell counts were estimated. Libraries were prepared by immunoSEQ multiplex PCR; TCRdb keeps only in-frame clonotypes and omits some of them. V and J calls and clone size follow that table, whereas D and trimming were derived from the DNA. Of tens of thousands of clones listed, 87% were seen once; the top ten hold 35% to 50%. The chain recombines TRBV6-6 with TRBJ1-5, with D possibly being TRBD1 (6 bases). The TCR originated in a human donor in a cohort sampled during active COVID-19. Sequencing was done on a sample of peripheral blood. CDR3 residues: CASRGGGGQPQHF. The DNA for the CDR3 is TGTGCCAGCAGGGGAGGGGGAGGACAGCCCCAGCATTTT.